Sequencing of this T cell receptor beta chain was carried out in a study of regulatory and conventional T cells in RAG deficiency. Study-level points and caveats: Shorter CDR3s in all patient subsets; >90% Treg-Tconv overlap in Omenn.

CDR1 and CDR2 from the germline V gene are SGDLS and YYNGEE. Unmatched junction bases numbered 18, after V lost 4 bases and J lost 3 bases. CDR3 length: 19 residues. Clones were sequenced by immunoSEQ multiplex PCR, and TCRdb holds only the in-frame ones, with some missing. The table shows 30,000 to 40,000 clones, with around 91% occurring only once. Comment on this clone: Its antigen remains unidentified.

This sample was also put to use in a study of regulatory T cells. From that study: The PCR used 52 TRBV and 13 TRBJ primers.

The sequence was obtained from a human donor in good health. Material for sequencing was CD8+ T cells sorted from blood. This chain links TRBV9 with TRBJ1-3, with 8 positions matching TRBD1. This CDR3 reads CASSRDLTGAGLGGNTIYF. In DNA, the CDR3 is TGTGCCAGCAGCCGGGATTTGACAGGGGCGGGTTTAGGTGGAAACACCATATATTTT.